The text below deals with one T cell receptor (beta chain). Its target is unknown. This specimen belongs to a study of T-cell reconstitution after alpha-beta-depleted transplantation in children. Germline V lookup: CDR1 SEHNR, CDR2 FQNEAQ (reference sequence). CDR3 length: 13 amino acids. V lost 5 bases, J lost 8 bases, and 15 bases lay in between. Unique molecular identifiers were used in preparing the TCRbeta library. TCRdb used MiXCR to reprocess the PCR reads, holding one entry per CDR3 protein. In the table there are around 960,000 distinct CDR3 sequences, less than 30% of which are singletons. Broader study findings: Expanded graft clones numbering several hundred reportedly gave rise to alpha-beta T cells about two months after transplant.

The chain links TRBV7-9 to TRBJ1-2, with D possibly TRBD1 on 5 matching bases. This sequence was found in a boy younger than two who had a stem cell transplant for SCID, so the T cells may come from the graft donor. The sample was PBMCs, mostly from graft donor cells, taken 360 days after TCRalphabeta/CD19-depleted stem cell transplant. CDR3 nucleotides: TGTGCCAGCAGCCTCCTTGGGGGGAGAGGCTACACCTTC. Translated: CASSLLGGRGYTF.